The 30 T cell receptor beta chains below all came from one sample that was sequenced in a study of tumor-infiltrating lymphocytes in primary liver carcinoma. Total RNA (around 0.45 ug) served as template for TCR beta cDNA synthesis primed by a constant-region primer. Libraries for TCR beta were built through three nested multiplex PCR rounds, which together made up a slightly modified ARM-PCR procedure. TRBV1-TRBV30 forward primers and a C-beta reverse primer were used in the first two PCR rounds, which each ran for approximately 10 cycles. TCRdb fed the multiplex PCR reads into MiXCR, producing one record per CDR3 protein. The sample yields under 200,000 distinct CDR3 sequences, 65% seen once. The source of the blood RNA was unsorted whole blood, and germline DNA was extracted as well. The source material was peripheral blood. These receptors all come from a woman aged 60 to 75 with primary liver carcinoma and hepatitis B virus infection.

The DNA for the CDR3 is TGTGCCAGCACCCTAGGGCTAGCGGGATTAAATACGCAGTATTTT. It codes for CASTLGLAGLNTQYF. The chain carries TRBV7-9 and TRBJ2-3; 9 nucleotides line up with TRBD2. CDR3 length: 15 amino acids. Trimming removed 7 bases from V and 7 bases from J; junction bases left unmatched: 12. Germline lookup yields CDR1 SEHNR and CDR2 FQNEAQ (reference sequence). The full variable domain, its missing parts supplied by reference TRBV7-9 and TRBJ2-3, is DTGVSQNPRHKITKRGQNVTFRCDPISEHNRLYWYRQTLGQGPEFLTYFQNEAQLEKSRLLSDRFSAERPKGSFSTLEIQRTEQGDSAMYLCASTLGLAGLNTQYFGPGTRLTVL.

Of note for this clonotype: This CDR3 fails to terminate in the conserved phenylalanine or tryptophan, so it likely reflects a read error. The chain has TRBV6-1 and TRBJ1-1; D unclear. There are 16 residues in the CDR3. Per germline, CDR1 MNHNS and CDR2 SASEGT. V dropped 3 bases and J dropped 0 bases, with 14 bases sitting between them. The CDR3 loop reads CASSDAGFYMNTEAFS. In DNA form, the CDR3 reads TGTGCCAGCAGTGATGCTGGGTTTTATATGAACACTGAAGCTTTCTCT.

Remarks on this clonotype: The CDR3 does not close with the conserved phenylalanine or tryptophan, likely indicating a read error. This chain links TRBV11-2 with TRBJ2-7, with a tentative D call TRBD2 (5 bases). The V gene's germline CDR1 is SGHAT and CDR2 FQNNGV. The CDR3 extends over 15 amino acids. The CDR3, as DNA: TGTGCCAGCAGCCGAGGGAGTGAAAGGTCCTACGTGCAGTACTTA. Its protein product is CASSRGSERSYVQYL.

With respect to this clonotype: One junction end does not reproduce the germline sequence, and a read error may be involved. This chain links TRBV4-2 with TRBJ1-2, with TRBD1 as a possible D gene (5 bases). Germline V gene data show CDR1 as LGHNA and CDR2 as YNFKEQ. This CDR3 has 16 amino acids. CDR3 sequence (DNA): TGTGCCAGCAGCCCGACCTGGGGGGACCTTAACTATGGATACAGCTTC. Translated: CASSPTWGDLNYGYSF.

This clonotype appeared once. The genes are TRBV6-1 and TRBJ2-1; D unclear. The V and J ends lost 4 bases and 5 bases respectively, with 15 bases between them. CDR1 and CDR2 (germline): MNHNS, SASEGT. This CDR3 has 15 amino acids. CDR3 sequence: CASSALSSSHNEQFF. The CDR3 DNA is TGTGCCAGCAGTGCCCTTAGCAGTTCCCACAATGAGCAGTTCTTC.

Points on this clonotype: The junction does not match germline at one end; this may be a read error. The V gene is TRBV5-6, the J gene TRBJ1-5; 9 positions match TRBD1. CDR3 length equals 15 residues. Looked up from germline, CDR1 is SGHDT and CDR2 is YYEEEE. CDR3 in amino acids: CASTLGQGRGQPQHF. In DNA form, the CDR3 reads TGTGCCAGCACCTTGGGACAGGGTAGGGGTCAGCCCCAGCATTTT. Combining the CDR3 with reference TRBV5-6 and TRBJ1-5 gives the whole variable domain DAGVTQSPTHLIKTRGQQVTLRCSPKSGHDTVSWYQQALGQGPQFIFQYYEEEERQRGNFPDRFSGHQFPNYSSELNVNALLLGDSALYLCASTLGQGRGQPQHFGDGTRLSIL.

J is TRBJ1-1 and V is TRBV28; D unresolved. The CDR3 spans 15 residues. CDR1 is MDHEN, CDR2 SYDVKM, per germline. With 6 bases removed from V and 2 bases from J, the gap between germline ends came to 16 bases. In DNA, the CDR3 is TGTGCCAGCAGCCTCGCCCCGGACGGTAACACTGAAGCTTTCTTT. Its protein is CASSLAPDGNTEAFF.

This clonotype was observed a few times. The chain combines TRBV7-9 with TRBJ1-2; no clear D gene. The V end was cut by 5 bases, the J end by 4 bases, with 14 bases between. Germline-derived CDR1 and CDR2 are SEHNR and FQNEAQ (reference sequence). This CDR3 is built from 14 residues. The CDR3 is CASSGTPRIYGYTF. In DNA form, the CDR3 reads TGTGCCAGCAGCGGAACTCCACGGATCTATGGCTACACCTTC.

This clonotype was seen many times. The V call is TRBV29-1, the J call TRBJ2-7; 7 bases match TRBD2. Germline trimming cut 6 bases from V and 2 bases from J; bases unmatched to any gene: 7. Per the germline V gene, CDR1 is SQVTM and CDR2 is ANQGSEA. The CDR3 runs 13 residues. CDR3 sequence (DNA): TGCAGCGTAGCGACTAGCTTCACCTACGAGCAGTACTTC. Translating it yields CSVATSFTYEQYF.

To note about this clonotype: A much bigger clone sits one base away, suggesting this may be a read error. The rearrangement uses TRBV6-6 and TRBJ1-2, with D perhaps TRBD1 (5 bases). Per germline, CDR1 MNHNY and CDR2 SVGAGI (reference sequence). The CDR3 spans 15 residues. CDR3 protein: CASSYRDAGGYGYSF. CDR3 bases: TGTGCCAGCAGTTACAGGGACGCGGGGGGATATGGCTACAGCTTC.

About this clonotype itself: The junction does not match germline at one end; this may be a read error. V usage is TRBV6-1 and J usage is TRBJ1-6; the D is unclear. This CDR3 spans 15 amino acids. Germline V gene data show CDR1 as MNHNS and CDR2 as SASEGT. The CDR3 coding sequence is TGTGCTAGCAGAGGACGGGGAGCTACTAATTCACCCCTCCACTTT. This gives the protein CASRGRGATNSPLHF.

This clonotype was found a few times. The CDR3 bases are TGTGCCAGCAGCCGGGGGCTAGCGGGTTACAATGAGCAGTTCTTC. It translates to CASSRGLAGYNEQFF. V usage is TRBV12-3 or TRBV12-4 and J usage is TRBJ2-1; 8 nucleotides align to TRBD2. The CDR3 is 15 residues long. Trimming removed 6 bases from V and 4 bases from J; junction bases left unmatched: 8.

On this clonotype: Given a much more abundant clone one base away, this may be a read error. V and J are TRBV6-1 and TRBJ2-7; no reliable D call. Germline CDR1 is MNHNS and CDR2 is SASEGT. V lost 6 bases and J 3 bases, leaving 18 bases between the germline ends. CDR3 length: 15 residues. The CDR3 loop reads CASSSRTFSGYEQYF. CDR3 bases: TGTGCCAGCAGCTCTCGCACATTCTCTGGCTACGAGCAGTACTTC.

V and J are TRBV12-3 or TRBV12-4 and TRBJ2-2; 9 bases agree with TRBD2. The CDR3 consists of 17 residues. V lost 6 bases and J lost 1; bases outside the gene matches: 9. This chain's CDR3 is CASRGISSGMNTGELFF. CDR3 DNA: TGTGCCAGCAGGGGGATTTCTAGCGGGATGAACACCGGGGAGCTGTTTTTT.

V is TRBV25-1 and J is TRBJ2-3, with TRBD1 matching 9 bases. CDR3 size: 15 residues. The trim removed 4 bases at V and 4 bases at J, leaving 6 bases unmatched. The germline gives CDR1 MGHDK, CDR2 SYGVNS. The CDR3 coding sequence is TGTGCCAGCAGTGGCGGGACAGGGAAACCAGATACGCAGTATTTT. Translated, it gives CASSGGTGKPDTQYF.

As concerns this clonotype: The CDR3 does not close with the conserved phenylalanine or tryptophan, likely indicating a read error. The chain links TRBV11-2 to TRBJ1-2; unclear D gene. The CDR3 has 12 amino acids. Germline-derived CDR1 and CDR2 are SGHAT and FQNNGV. CDR3 nucleotides: TGTGCCAGCGGCTTAGTGGATTTTGGCTACACCTTA. Translating it yields CASGLVDFGYTL.

This clonotype was detected a few times. V usage is TRBV12-3 or TRBV12-4 and J usage is TRBJ2-1; either TRBD1 or TRBD2 may fit D (5 bases each). The CDR3 length is 14 residues. V was pared by 5 bases and J by 5 bases, with 13 bases between. The CDR3 loop reads CASSRQILDNEQFF. The CDR3 bases are TGTGCCAGCAGTAGACAGATACTAGACAATGAGCAGTTCTTC.

The rearrangement uses TRBV28 and TRBJ2-5; D unclear. Germline-derived CDR1 and CDR2 are MDHEN and SYDVKM. The CDR3 extends over 13 amino acids. V lost 3 bases to trimming and J lost 2 bases, with 7 bases between them. The CDR3 is CASSLSVQETQYF. CDR3 bases: TGTGCCAGCAGTTTGTCCGTGCAAGAGACCCAGTACTTC.

J is TRBJ2-7 and V is TRBV7-9, with TRBD2 matching over 10 bases. The CDR3 covers 14 residues. CDR1 SEHNR and CDR2 FQNEAQ come from the germline V gene (reference sequence). V gave up 5 bases and J gave up 3 bases; unmatched junction bases: 4. This CDR3 is CASSASGSLYEQYF. For the CDR3, the DNA is TGTGCCAGCAGCGCTAGCGGGAGTCTCTACGAGCAGTACTTC.

This clonotype was seen a single time. A read error is likely, as this CDR3 ends without the conserved phenylalanine or tryptophan. DNA of the CDR3: TGTGCCAGCAGCTTAGAATGTAGCAGGGCAGATACGCAGTATCTT. This gives the protein CASSLECSRADTQYL. V and J are TRBV11-2 and TRBJ2-3, with D possibly TRBD1 on 5 matching bases. Germline V gene sequence: CDR1 SGHAT, CDR2 FQNNGV. The CDR3 covers 15 residues. V lost 0 bases and J 4 bases, leaving 11 bases between the germline ends.

As concerns this clonotype: One end of the junction does not line up with germline, which may come from a read error. CDR3 bases: TGCAGCGTTTCAGCAGAGGTGAACACTGGAGCTTTCTTT. Translating it yields CSVSAEVNTGAFF. The chain links TRBV29-1 to TRBJ1-1; no firm D call. The CDR3 spans 13 residues. Germline loops: CDR1 SQVTM, CDR2 ANQGSEA.

In regard to this clonotype: The junction does not match germline at one end; this may be a read error. V is TRBV29-1 and J is TRBJ2-3, with unresolved D. The CDR3 totals 14 residues. Germline V CDR1 and CDR2: SQVTM, ANQGSEA. The CDR3 nucleotides are TGCAGCGTTGATGATCCAAAGGGCACACATACGCAGTATTTT. This translates into CSVDDPKGTHTQYF.

This clonotype was recorded many times. This chain uses TRBV7-9 with TRBJ2-7; D unclear. V lost 1 base and J lost 2, with 18 bases in between. The CDR3 runs 17 residues. In germline, CDR1 is SEHNR, CDR2 FQNEAQ (reference sequence). This CDR3 reads CASSLGYTESFTYEQYF. Here the CDR3 DNA reads TGTGCCAGCAGCTTAGGTTATACAGAGAGTTTCACCTACGAGCAGTACTTC.

In regard to this clonotype: This may be a read error, as it is one base from a much larger clone. The chain is built from TRBV12-3 or TRBV12-4 and TRBJ1-5, with 11 positions matching TRBD1. This CDR3 region has 15 residues. Trimming at V came to 3 bases and at J to 6 bases, leaving 4 bases not matched to a gene. Here the CDR3 DNA reads TGTGCCAGCAGTTTCGGGACAGGGGGAAGTCAGCCCCAGCATTTT. This translates into CASSFGTGGSQPQHF.

As for this clonotype: Germline and junction disagree at one end, which may indicate a read error. The chain joins TRBV5-1 to TRBJ2-5; 9 nucleotides match TRBD1. Germline V gene sequence: CDR1 SGHRS, CDR2 YFSETQ. This CDR3 is built from 14 residues. The CDR3 loop is CASSPDRGRETHYF. Written as DNA, the CDR3 is TGCGCCAGTAGTCCGGACAGGGGTCGAGAGACCCACTACTTC.

About this clonotype: The junction and the germline gene differ at one end; a read error may be behind it. The chain uses TRBV11-1 and TRBJ2-1; possibly TRBD1 for D (6 bases). This CDR3 is 15 amino acids long. The germline gives CDR1 SGHAT, CDR2 FQDESV (reference sequence). The CDR3 DNA sequence: TGTGCCAGCAGCTTAGGGCAGGGGCCCTGCAATGATCAGTTCTTC. This gives the protein CASSLGQGPCNDQFF.

In the case of this clonotype: Given the absence of the conserved phenylalanine or tryptophan at the CDR3 end, a read error is likely. This chain joins TRBV5-4 and TRBJ1-1; 7 bases map to TRBD1. The CDR3 runs 14 residues. V dropped 4 bases and J dropped 1; count of bases not matched to a gene: 4. CDR1 and CDR2 (germline): SGHNT, YYREEE (reference sequence). In DNA, the CDR3 is TGTGCCAGCAGCCCACGGACAGGGAACACTGAAGCTTTCTCT. Its translation: CASSPRTGNTEAFS.

Of note for this clonotype: This may be a read error: a much more frequent sequence differs by one nucleotide. The chain carries TRBV7-9 and TRBJ2-7; 7 bases align to TRBD1. The J segment lost 5 bases and the V segment lost 0 bases, leaving 7 bases of the junction unmatched. The CDR3 sequence is 15 residues long. From germline, CDR1 is SEHNR and CDR2 FQNEAQ (reference sequence). This CDR3 reads CASSLAGGQFHEQYF. The CDR3, as DNA: TGTGCCAGCAGCTTAGCAGGGGGACAGTTCCACGAGCAGTACTTC.

V is TRBV7-3 and J is TRBJ2-2, with D perhaps TRBD2 (6 bases). Germline V gene data show CDR1 as SGHTA and CDR2 as FQGTGA. The CDR3 consists of 15 residues. V shed 5 bases and J shed 1 base, with 11 bases lying between them. CDR3 protein: CASSLGTGNTGELFF. DNA of the CDR3: TGTGCCAGCAGCCTCGGGACTGGGAACACCGGGGAGCTGTTTTTT.

This clonotype occurred many times. The gene calls are TRBV10-1 and TRBJ1-1; 9 bases are a match to TRBD1. The CDR3 loop spans 15 amino acids. V dropped 5 bases and J dropped 4; count of bases not matched to a gene: 8. Germline V lookup: CDR1 WNHNN, CDR2 SYGVQD (reference sequence). The CDR3 DNA is TGCGCCAGCAGTCCCCGAATGACAGGGGGCACTGAAGCTTTCTTT. It translates to CASSPRMTGGTEAFF.